Below, 2 T cell receptor beta chains from the same sample are listed, as sequenced in a study of CD8+CD57+ T cells in acquired aplastic anemia. Genomic DNA served as template for TCR beta VDJ and CDR3 profiling. TCRdb itself ran the reads through MiXCR, one entry per CDR3 protein. The table lists 300,000 or so distinct CDR3 sequences, under 65% of them singletons. For sequencing, patients were chosen who had shown expansion of CD8+CD57+ cells by flow cytometry. Sequencing was carried out using sorted CD4+, CD8+, or CD8+CD57+ T cells (not recorded which) from PBMCs. These receptors all stem from a human donor with aplastic anemia.

This clonotype occurred many times. The V and J genes are TRBV2 and TRBJ1-2; D is uncertain. From germline, CDR1 is SNHLY and CDR2 FYNNEI. Trimming cost V 4 bases and J 7 bases, with 7 bases left between them. The CDR3 is made up of 11 amino acids. CDR3 in DNA: TGTGCCAGCAGTGTGGGCGGTGGCTACACCTTC. This codes for CASSVGGGYTF. The complete variable domain, with remaining parts taken from reference TRBV2 and TRBJ1-2, reads EPEVTQTPSHQVTQMGQEVILRCVPISNHLYFYWYRQILGQKVEFLVSFYNNEISEKSEIFDDQFSVERPDGSNFTLKIRSTKLEDSAMYFCASSVGGGYTFGSGTRLTVV.

V usage is TRBV2 and J usage is TRBJ2-5; TRBD1 aligns across 7 bases. V shed 8 bases, J shed 5 bases, and the junction held 8 bases outside the gene matches. The CDR3 has 13 amino acids. Per germline, CDR1 SNHLY and CDR2 FYNNEI. The DNA of the CDR3 is TGTGCCAGCGTCAGGGGGTTAGGGGAGACCCAGTACTTC. This translates into CASVRGLGETQYF. Filled out from reference TRBV2 and TRBJ2-5, the complete variable domain reads EPEVTQTPSHQVTQMGQEVILRCVPISNHLYFYWYRQILGQKVEFLVSFYNNEISEKSEIFDDQFSVERPDGSNFTLKIRSTKLEDSAMYFCASVRGLGETQYFGPGTRLLVL.